This paragraph reports one TCR beta chain. This clonotype occurred a few times. What antigen it recognizes has not been identified. It has no much larger one-base neighbor in the sample; base qualities were not kept. Reading the germline V gene gives CDR1 MNHNS and CDR2 SASEGT. Trimming at the junction amounts to 6 bases on V and 4 bases on J, and the germline ends lie 12 bases apart. Measured from the cysteine to the phenylalanine, the CDR3 is 14 residues long. The entry retains the CDR3 DNA only, 42 bases that are in frame from base 1. Every donor in the study was a healthy Caucasian. The twin cohort comprised three pairs of female monozygotic twins, all aged roughly 18 to 29 years. Peripheral blood mononuclear cells were the source from which RNA for the TCR libraries was isolated. The data stem from a study of identical twins (dated by TCRdb to 2016 to 2017). Background for the entire study: To test whether fetal clonotypes persist, the study used deep sequencing on TCR alpha and beta repertoires from monozygotic twins, unrelated adults of various ages, and cord blood. Replicate twin experiments were performed at different times using different library preparation protocols to rule out contamination.

The library was made by 5' RACE. TCRdb names Illumina HiSeq 2000 as the instrument used. A universal primer binding site was introduced by template switching, and a unique molecular identifier was present in the final cDNA, enabling accurate counting of TCR cDNA molecules. Specific primers in the conserved constant-segment region were used to synthesize first-strand cDNA for TCR alpha and beta chains. To control for contamination, every cDNA library was double barcoded, receiving both a SMART-Mk sample barcode and Illumina barcodes. TruSeq adapter sequences along with Illumina sample barcodes were introduced in two successive PCR steps. Sequencing of the TCR alpha and beta cDNA libraries was done on the Illumina HiSeq platform using custom primers. In the authors' own workflow: Unique molecular identifiers were extracted from raw reads with MiGEC, and CDR3 positions were determined with MiXCR. Recombination models were inferred per individual with the repgenHMM and IGoR tools using an EM algorithm. Shared clonotype analysis was performed with the tcR package in R, normalizing sharing by the product of cloneset sizes. To study raw recombination without the effects of thymic and clonal selection, out-of-frame nonproductive sequences were analyzed. TCRdb ran its own pipeline on the public reads, namely fastp trimming at Q25 and MiXCR clone calling, and kept in-frame beta chains. Each record represents a unique CDR3 protein, reported with the most common genes and DNA among its rows. Clone size and V and J calls follow TCRdb, not the original study. The sample has about 690,000 distinct CDR3 sequences on record, 21% of them singletons. 4.3% of the sample rests with the top ten.

General conclusions and limits of the study: Compared with coincidental sharing between unrelated individuals, out-of-frame TCR alpha sequences shared between twins had an excess of sequences with low generation probability. Because the same donors could not be followed over many years, conclusions were based on cross-sectional statistical analysis. Fewer insertions were carried by abundant cord blood beta clonotypes; a weaker similar trend was observed in young adult naive repertoires, while no such trend was observed in memory repertoires. Invariant T cells such as MAIT and iNKT could partly confound zero-insertion analyses, although diverse VJ usage argued against such confounding for most clonotypes. Excess twin sharing in beta out-of-frame sequences was weaker because fewer shared sequences lowered the signal-to-noise ratio. In monozygotic twins, recombination models systematically underestimated out-of-frame TCR alpha sharing, but the models matched the sharing seen between unrelated individuals.

These data also featured in a second study, about T cells expressing NK-cell markers. From that second study: Three sorted T-cell subsets (CD3+CD56+NKG2C+, CD3+CD56+NKG2C- and CD3+CD56-NKG2C+) from about 8 donors had their TCR beta-chain repertoires profiled. Seven of the eight sequenced donors were HCMV-seropositive and one was HCMV-seronegative. In several experiments an anti-gammadeltaTCR antibody was added to restrict sorting to alphabetaTCR-expressing T cells. In several donors, the dominant CD3+CD56+NKG2C+ clonotypes were found to rank among the top 10 CD8+ clonotypes and to make up roughly 1.0-7.5% of CD8+ T cells. Those dominant clonotypes were again the most abundant among CD3+CD56-NKG2C+ cells in four donors, at about 25-65%. It remained unclear whether the expanded NKG2C-expressing T cell clones were specific for HCMV antigens. Randomly selected healthy volunteers, three men and five women, were used as the eight sequenced donors. HCMV serostatus was determined by detecting HCMV-specific IgG in serum with a commercial ELISA kit. For about 6 donors, bulk peripheral blood T-cell repertoires were additionally sequenced from unsorted PBMC. MIGEC handled demultiplexing of the reads and grouping by UMI, while MiTCR was used to assemble and quantify clonotypes. To remove erroneous sequences, TCR cDNA sequences were retained only when supported by two or more reads. The tcR package was used for downstream repertoire analysis, and clonotypes were matched between fractions using CDR3 nucleotide sequence together with V segment. VDJmatch was used to annotate antigen specificity against VDJdb, with one amino acid substitution in CDR3 allowed.

This TCR derives from a woman aged 18 to 35 in good health. Sample: PBMCs. The receptor chain draws on TRBV6-1 and TRBJ2-2; the D gene remains uncertain. In nucleotide form, the sequence is TGTGCCAGCAGCATTTCACTCTTCACCGGGGAGCTGTTTTTT. Its translation reads: CASSISLFTGELFF.